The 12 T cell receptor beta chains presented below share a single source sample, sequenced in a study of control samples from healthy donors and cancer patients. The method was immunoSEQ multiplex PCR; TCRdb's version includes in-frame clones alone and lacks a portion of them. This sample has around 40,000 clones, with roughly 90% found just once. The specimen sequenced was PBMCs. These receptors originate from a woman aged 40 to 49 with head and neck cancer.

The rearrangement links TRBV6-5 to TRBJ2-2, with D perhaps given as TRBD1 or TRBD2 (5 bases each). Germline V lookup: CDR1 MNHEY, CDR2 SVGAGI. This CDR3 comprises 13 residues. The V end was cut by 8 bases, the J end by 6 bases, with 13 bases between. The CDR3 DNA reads TGTGCCAGCTTAAGGAGAGGGGCCGGGGAGCTGTTTTTT. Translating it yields CASLRRGAGELFF.

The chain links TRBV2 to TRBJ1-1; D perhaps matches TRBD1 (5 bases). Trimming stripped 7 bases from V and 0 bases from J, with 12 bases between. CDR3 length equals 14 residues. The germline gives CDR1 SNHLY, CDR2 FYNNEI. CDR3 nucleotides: TGTGCCAGCAAAGGGGACTACATGAACACTGAAGCTTTCTTT. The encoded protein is CASKGDYMNTEAFF.

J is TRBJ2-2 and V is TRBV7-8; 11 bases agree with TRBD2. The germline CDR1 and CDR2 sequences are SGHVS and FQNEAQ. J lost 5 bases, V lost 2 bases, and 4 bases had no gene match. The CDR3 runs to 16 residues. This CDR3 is CASSLQLAGETGELFF. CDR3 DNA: TGTGCCAGCAGCTTACAACTAGCGGGGGAAACCGGGGAGCTGTTTTTT.

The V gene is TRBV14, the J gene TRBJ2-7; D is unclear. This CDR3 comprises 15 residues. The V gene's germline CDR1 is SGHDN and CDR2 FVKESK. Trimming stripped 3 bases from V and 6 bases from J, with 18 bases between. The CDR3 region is CASSHALDGYLEQYF. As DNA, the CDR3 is TGTGCCAGCAGCCACGCTTTAGACGGTTACCTCGAGCAGTACTTC. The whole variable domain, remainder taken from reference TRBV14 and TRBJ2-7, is EAGVTQFPSHSVIEKGQTVTLRCDPISGHDNLYWYRRVMGKEIKFLLHFVKESKQDESGMPNNRFLAERTGGTYSTLKVQPAELEDSGVYFCASSHALDGYLEQYFGPGTRLTVT.

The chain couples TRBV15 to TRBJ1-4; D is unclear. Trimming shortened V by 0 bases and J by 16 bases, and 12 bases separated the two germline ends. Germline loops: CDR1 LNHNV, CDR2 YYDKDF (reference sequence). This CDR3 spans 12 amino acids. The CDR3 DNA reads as TGTGCCACCAGCAGAGATTATAGGGTCCCGTTTTTT. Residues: CATSRDYRVPFF.

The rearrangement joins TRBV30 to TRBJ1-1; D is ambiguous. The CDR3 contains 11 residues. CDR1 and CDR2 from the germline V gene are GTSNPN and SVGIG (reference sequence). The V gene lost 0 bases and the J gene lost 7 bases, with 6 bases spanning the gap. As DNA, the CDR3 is TGTGCCTGGAGTGTAGAGGATGAAGCTTTCTTT. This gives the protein CAWSVEDEAFF.

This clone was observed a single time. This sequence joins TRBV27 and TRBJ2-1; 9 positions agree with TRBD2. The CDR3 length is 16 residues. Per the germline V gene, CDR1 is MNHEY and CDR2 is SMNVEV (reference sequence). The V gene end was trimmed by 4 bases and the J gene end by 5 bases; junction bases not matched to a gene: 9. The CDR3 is CASSYPAGGLNNEQFF. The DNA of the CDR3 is TGTGCCAGCAGTTACCCAGCGGGGGGCCTAAACAATGAGCAGTTCTTC.

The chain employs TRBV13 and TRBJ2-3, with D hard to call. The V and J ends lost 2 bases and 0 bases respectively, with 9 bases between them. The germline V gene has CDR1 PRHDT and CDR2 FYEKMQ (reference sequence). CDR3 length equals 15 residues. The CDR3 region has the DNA TGTGCCAGCAGCTTACGCCGGGCTAGCACAGATACGCAGTATTTT. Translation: CASSLRRASTDTQYF. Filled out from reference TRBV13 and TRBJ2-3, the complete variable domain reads AAGVIQSPRHLIKEKRETATLKCYPIPRHDTVYWYQQGPGQDPQFLISFYEKMQSDKGSIPDRFSAQQFSDYHSELNMSSLELGDSALYFCASSLRRASTDTQYFGPGTRLTVL.

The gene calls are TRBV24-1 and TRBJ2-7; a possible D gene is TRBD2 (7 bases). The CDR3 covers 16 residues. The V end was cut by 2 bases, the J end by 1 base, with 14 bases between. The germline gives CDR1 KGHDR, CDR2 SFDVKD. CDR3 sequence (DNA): TGTGCCACCAGTGATTCAACGGGGGGCCTGTCCTACGAGCAGTACTTC. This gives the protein CATSDSTGGLSYEQYF.

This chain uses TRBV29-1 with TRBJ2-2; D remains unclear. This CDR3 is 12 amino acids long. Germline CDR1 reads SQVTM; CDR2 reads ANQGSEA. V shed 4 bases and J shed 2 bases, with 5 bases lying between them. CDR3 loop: CSVGGNTGELFF. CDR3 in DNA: TGCAGCGTTGGAGGAAACACCGGGGAGCTGTTTTTT.

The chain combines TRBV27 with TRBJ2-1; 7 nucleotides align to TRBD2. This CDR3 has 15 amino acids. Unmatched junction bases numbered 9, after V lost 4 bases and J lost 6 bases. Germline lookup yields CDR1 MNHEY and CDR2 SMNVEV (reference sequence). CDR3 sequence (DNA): TGTGCCAGCAGTTGGGCCGAGACTAGCCTCAATGAGCAGTTCTTC. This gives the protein CASSWAETSLNEQFF.

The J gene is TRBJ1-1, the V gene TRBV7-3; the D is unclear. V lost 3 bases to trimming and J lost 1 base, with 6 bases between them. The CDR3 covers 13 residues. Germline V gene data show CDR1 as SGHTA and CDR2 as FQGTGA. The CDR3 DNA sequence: TGTGCCAGCAGCTTCGGCAAGAACACTGAAGCTTTCTTT. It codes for CASSFGKNTEAFF.